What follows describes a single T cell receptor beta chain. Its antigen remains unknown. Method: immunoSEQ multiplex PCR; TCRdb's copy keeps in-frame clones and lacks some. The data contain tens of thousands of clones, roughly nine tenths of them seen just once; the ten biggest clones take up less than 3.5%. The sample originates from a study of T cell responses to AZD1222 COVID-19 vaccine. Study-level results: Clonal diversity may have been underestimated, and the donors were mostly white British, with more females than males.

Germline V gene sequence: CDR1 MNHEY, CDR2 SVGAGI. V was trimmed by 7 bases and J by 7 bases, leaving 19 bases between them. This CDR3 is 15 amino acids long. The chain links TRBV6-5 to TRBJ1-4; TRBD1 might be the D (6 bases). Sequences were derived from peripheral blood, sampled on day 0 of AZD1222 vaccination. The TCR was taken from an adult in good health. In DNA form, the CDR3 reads TGTGCCAGCATAGGGGGAGGGGAGGTAGTTGAAAAACTGTTTTTT. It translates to CASIGGGEVVEKLFF.